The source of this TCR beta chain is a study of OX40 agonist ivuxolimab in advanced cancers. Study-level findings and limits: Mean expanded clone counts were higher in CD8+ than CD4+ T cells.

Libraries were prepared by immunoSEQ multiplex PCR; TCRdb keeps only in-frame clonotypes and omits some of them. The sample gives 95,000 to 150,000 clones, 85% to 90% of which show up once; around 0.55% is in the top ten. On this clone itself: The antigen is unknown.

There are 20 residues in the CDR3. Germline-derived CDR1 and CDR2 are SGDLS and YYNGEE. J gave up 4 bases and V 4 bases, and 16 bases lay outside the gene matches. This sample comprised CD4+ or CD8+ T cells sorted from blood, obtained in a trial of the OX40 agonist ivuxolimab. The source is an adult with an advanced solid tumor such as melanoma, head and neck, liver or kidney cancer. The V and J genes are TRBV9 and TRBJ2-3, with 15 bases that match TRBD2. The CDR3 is CASSSSPGTSGGPPPDTQYF. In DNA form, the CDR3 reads TGTGCCAGCAGCTCTAGTCCCGGGACTAGCGGGGGGCCTCCCCCAGATACGCAGTATTTT.